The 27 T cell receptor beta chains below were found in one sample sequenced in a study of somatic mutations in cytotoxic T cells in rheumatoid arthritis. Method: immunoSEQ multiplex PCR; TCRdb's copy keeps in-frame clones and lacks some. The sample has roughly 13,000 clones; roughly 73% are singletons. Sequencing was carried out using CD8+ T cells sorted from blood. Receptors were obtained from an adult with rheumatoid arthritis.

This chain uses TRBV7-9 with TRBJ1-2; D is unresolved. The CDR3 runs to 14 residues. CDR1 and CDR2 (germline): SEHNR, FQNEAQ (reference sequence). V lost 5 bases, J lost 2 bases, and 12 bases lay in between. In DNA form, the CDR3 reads TGTGCCAGCAGCCCCGCAACCGGGAACTATGGCTACACCTTC. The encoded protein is CASSPATGNYGYTF.

The CDR3 bases are TGTGCCAGGCTTCGGAACACTGAAGCTTTCTTT. Protein product: CARLRNTEAFF. This rearrangement joins TRBV2 to TRBJ1-1, with D uncertain. The CDR3 sequence is 11 residues long. Looked up from germline, CDR1 is SNHLY and CDR2 is FYNNEI. Trimming left V 9 bases short and J 1 base short, with 6 bases between.

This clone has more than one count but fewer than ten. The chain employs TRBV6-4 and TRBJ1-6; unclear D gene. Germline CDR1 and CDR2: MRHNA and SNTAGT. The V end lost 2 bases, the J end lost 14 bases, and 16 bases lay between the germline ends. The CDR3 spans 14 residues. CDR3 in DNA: TGTGCCAGCAGTGACGGAGTATCCCGAGGTGCCCTCCACTTT. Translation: CASSDGVSRGALHF.

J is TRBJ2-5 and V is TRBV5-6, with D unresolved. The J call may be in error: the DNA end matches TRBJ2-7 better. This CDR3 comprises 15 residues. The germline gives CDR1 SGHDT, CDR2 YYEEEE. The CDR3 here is CASSLDLRNDYEQYF. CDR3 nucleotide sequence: TGTGCCAGCAGCTTGGATCTGCGAAACGACTACGAGCAGTACTTC.

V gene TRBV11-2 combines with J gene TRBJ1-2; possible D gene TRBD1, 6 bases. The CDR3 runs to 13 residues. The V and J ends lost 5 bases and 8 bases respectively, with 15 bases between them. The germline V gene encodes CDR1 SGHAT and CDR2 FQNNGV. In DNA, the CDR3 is TGTGCCAGCAGCCTGGGGGCTGGGGGCGGCTACACCTTC. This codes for CASSLGAGGGYTF.

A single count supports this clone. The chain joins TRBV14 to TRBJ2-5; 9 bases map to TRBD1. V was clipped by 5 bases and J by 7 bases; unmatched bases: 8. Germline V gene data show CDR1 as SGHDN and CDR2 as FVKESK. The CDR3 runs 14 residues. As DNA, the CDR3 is TGTGCCAGCAGCAAGACAGGGGGAGCGGGGACCCAGTACTTC. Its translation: CASSKTGGAGTQYF.

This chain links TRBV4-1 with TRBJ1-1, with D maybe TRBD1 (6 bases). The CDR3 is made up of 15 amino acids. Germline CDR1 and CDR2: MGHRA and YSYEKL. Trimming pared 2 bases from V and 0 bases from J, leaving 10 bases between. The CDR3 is CASSQLTGMNTEAFF. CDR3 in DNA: TGCGCCAGCAGCCAATTGACAGGAATGAACACTGAAGCTTTCTTT.

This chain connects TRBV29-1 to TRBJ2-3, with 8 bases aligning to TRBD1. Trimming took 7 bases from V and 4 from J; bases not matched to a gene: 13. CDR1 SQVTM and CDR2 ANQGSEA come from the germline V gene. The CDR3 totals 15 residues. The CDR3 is CSATTPTGVADTQYF. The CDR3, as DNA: TGCAGCGCTACTACCCCGACAGGGGTGGCAGATACGCAGTATTTT.

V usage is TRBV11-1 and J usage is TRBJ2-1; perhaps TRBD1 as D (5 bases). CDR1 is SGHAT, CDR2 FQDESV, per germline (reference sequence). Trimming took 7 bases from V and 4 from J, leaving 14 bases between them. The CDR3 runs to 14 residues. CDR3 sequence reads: CASTLGQWYNEQFF. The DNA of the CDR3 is TGTGCCAGCACCCTGGGGCAGTGGTACAATGAGCAGTTCTTC.

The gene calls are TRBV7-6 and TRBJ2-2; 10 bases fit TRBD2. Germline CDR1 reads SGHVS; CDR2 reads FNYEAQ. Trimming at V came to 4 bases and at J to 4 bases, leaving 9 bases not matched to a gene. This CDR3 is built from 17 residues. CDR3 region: CASSYGLAVPGTGELFF. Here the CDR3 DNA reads TGTGCCAGCAGCTACGGACTAGCGGTCCCTGGCACCGGGGAGCTGTTTTTT.

The DNA of the CDR3 is TGTGCCAGTAGTGATGGCGGGAGAGCCACAGATACGCAGTATTTT. Protein: CASSDGGRATDTQYF. V is TRBV19 and J is TRBJ2-3; TRBD2 aligns across 7 bases. CDR1 is LNHDA and CDR2 is SQIVND in the germline V gene (reference sequence). CDR3 length: 15 residues. V lost 5 bases, J lost 2 bases, and 7 bases stayed unmatched.

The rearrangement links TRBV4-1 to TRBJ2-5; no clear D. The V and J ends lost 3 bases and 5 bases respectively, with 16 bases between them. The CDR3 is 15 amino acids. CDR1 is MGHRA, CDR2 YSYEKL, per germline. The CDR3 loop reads CASSHGPKVGETQYF. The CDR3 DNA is TGCGCCAGCAGCCACGGACCTAAGGTGGGCGAGACCCAGTACTTC.

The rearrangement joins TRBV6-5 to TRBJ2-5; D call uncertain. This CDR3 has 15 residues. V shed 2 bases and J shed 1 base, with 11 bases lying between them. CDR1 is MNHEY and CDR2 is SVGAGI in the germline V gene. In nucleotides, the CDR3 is TGTGCCAGCAGTTACGGATTTGGTTCCCAAGAGACCCAGTACTTC. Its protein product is CASSYGFGSQETQYF.

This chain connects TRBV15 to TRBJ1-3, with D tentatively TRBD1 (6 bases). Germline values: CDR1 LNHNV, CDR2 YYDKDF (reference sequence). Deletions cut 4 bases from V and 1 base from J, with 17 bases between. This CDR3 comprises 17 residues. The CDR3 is CATSTSILQGSGNTIYF. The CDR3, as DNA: TGTGCCACCAGCACATCGATATTACAGGGATCTGGAAACACCATATATTTT.

The CDR3, as DNA: TGTGCCAGCAGCTTAGAGACAGGGGGGAACACTGAAGCTTTCTTT. This codes for CASSLETGGNTEAFF. The chain uses TRBV7-8 and TRBJ1-1; 9 bases map to TRBD1. Looked up from germline, CDR1 is SGHVS and CDR2 is FQNEAQ. Trimming cost V 1 base and J 1 base; bases outside gene matches: 1. CDR3 length equals 15 residues.

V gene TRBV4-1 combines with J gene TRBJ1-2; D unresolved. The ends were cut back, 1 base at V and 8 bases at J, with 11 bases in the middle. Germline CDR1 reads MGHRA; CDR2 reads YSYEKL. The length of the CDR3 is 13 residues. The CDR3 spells CASSQVDGWGYTF. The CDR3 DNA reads TGCGCCAGCAGCCAAGTTGACGGTTGGGGCTACACCTTC.

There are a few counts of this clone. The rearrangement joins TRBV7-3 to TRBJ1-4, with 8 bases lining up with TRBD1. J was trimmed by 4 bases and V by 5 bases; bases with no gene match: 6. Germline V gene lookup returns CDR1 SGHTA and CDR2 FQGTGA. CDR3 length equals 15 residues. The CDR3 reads CASSATGAGNEKLFF. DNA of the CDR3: TGTGCCAGCAGCGCGACAGGGGCTGGTAATGAAAAACTGTTTTTT.

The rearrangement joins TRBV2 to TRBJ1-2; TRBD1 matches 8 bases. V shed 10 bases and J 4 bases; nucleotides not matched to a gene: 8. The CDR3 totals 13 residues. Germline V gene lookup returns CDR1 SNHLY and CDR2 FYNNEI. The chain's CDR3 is CATTGGFLYGYTF. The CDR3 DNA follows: TGTGCCACAACAGGGGGATTCCTCTATGGCTACACCTTC. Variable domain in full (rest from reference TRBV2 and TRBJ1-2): EPEVTQTPSHQVTQMGQEVILRCVPISNHLYFYWYRQILGQKVEFLVSFYNNEISEKSEIFDDQFSVERPDGSNFTLKIRSTKLEDSAMYFCATTGGFLYGYTFGSGTRLTVV.

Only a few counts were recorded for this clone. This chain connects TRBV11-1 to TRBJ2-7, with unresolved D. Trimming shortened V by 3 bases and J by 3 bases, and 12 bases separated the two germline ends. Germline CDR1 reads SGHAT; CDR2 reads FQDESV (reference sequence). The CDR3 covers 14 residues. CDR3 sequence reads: CASSFGEGYYEQYF. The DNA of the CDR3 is TGTGCCAGCAGCTTCGGCGAAGGGTACTACGAGCAGTACTTC.

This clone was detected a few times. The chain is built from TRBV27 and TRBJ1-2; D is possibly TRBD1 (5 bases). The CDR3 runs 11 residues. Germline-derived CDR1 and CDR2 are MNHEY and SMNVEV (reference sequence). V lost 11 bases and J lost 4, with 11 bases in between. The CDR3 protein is CAAGRGYGYTF. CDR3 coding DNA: TGTGCCGCGGGGCGCGGCTATGGCTACACCTTC.

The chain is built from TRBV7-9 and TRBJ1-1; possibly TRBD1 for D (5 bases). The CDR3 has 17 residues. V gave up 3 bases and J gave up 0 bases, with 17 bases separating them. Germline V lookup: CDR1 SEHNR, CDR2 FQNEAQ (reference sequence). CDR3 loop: CASSFAGVDIMNTEAFF. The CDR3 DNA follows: TGTGCCAGCAGCTTCGCGGGGGTCGATATCATGAACACTGAAGCTTTCTTT.

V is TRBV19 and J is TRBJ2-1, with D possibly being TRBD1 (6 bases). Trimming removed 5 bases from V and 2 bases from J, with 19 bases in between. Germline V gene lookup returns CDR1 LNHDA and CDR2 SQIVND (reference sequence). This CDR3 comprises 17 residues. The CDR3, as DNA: TGTGCCAGTAGTCCCATGAGGGGGAACATCGCCTACAATGAGCAGTTCTTC. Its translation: CASSPMRGNIAYNEQFF.

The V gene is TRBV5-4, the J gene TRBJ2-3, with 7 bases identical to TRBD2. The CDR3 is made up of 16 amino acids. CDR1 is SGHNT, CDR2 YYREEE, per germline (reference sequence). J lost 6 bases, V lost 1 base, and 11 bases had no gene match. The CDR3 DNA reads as TGTGCCAGCAGCTTGCGGCGGGAGCAACCTCCGGATACGCAGTATTTT. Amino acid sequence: CASSLRREQPPDTQYF.

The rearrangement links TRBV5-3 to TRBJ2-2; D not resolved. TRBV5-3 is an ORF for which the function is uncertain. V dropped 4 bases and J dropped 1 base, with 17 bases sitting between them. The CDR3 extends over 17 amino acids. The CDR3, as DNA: TGTGCCAGAAGCGACCAGCGCCCTCACTTGAACACCGGGGAGCTGTTTTTT. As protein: CARSDQRPHLNTGELFF.

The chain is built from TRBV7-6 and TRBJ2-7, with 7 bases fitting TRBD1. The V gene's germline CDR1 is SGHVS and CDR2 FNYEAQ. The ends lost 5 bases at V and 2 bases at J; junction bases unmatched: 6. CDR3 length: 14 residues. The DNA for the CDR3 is TGTGCCAGCAGCCTACGGGACAGTACCTACGAGCAGTACTTC. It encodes CASSLRDSTYEQYF.

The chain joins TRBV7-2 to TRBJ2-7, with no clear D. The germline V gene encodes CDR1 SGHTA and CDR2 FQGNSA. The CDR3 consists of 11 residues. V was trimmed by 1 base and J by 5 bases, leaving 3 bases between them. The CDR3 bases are TGTGCCAGCAGCTTAGAGCACGAGCAGTACTTC. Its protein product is CASSLEHEQYF.

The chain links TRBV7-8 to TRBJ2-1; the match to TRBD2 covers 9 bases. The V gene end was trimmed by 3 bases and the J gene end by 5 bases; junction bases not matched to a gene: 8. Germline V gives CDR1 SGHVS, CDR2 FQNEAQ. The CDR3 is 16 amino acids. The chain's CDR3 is CASSFLLAGQHNEQFF. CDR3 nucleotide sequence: TGTGCCAGCAGCTTCCTTCTAGCGGGGCAGCACAATGAGCAGTTCTTC.